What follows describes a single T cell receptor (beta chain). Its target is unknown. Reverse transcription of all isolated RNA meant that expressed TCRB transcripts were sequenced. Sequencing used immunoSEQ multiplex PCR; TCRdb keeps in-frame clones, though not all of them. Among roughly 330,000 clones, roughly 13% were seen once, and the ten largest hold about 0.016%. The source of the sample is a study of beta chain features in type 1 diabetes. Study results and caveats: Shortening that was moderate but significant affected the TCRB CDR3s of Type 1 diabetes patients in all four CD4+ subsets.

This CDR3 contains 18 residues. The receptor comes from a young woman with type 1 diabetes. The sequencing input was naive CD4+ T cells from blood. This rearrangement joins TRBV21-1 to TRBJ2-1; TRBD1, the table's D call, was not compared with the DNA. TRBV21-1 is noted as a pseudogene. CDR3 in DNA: TGTGCCAGCAGCGGCCTCCGGGACAGCTACTTCTCCTACAATGAGCAGTTCTTC. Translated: CASSGLRDSYFSYNEQFF.